These 7 T cell receptor beta chains were all obtained from the same sample, sequenced in a study of graft-versus-host responses after intestinal transplantation. Antigens of these TCRs are unknown. Some clones are missing from TCRdb's copy, which holds only in-frame ones; the method was immunoSEQ multiplex PCR. This table has approximately 90,000 clones, around 90% appearing once. The sequences come from unstimulated CD8+ T cells sorted from spleen or lymph node cells, collected before intestinal transplant. The receptors here all came from a human donor who received an intestinal transplant.

This clone is a singleton in its sample. The CDR3 reads CASSWGRTDTQYF. In DNA, the CDR3 is TGTGCCAGCAGCTGGGGGAGGACAGATACGCAGTATTTT. V gene TRBV5-6 combines with J gene TRBJ2-3; maybe TRBD2 (6 bases). The germline V gene encodes CDR1 SGHDT and CDR2 YYEEEE. The CDR3 sequence is 13 residues long. V dropped 3 bases and J dropped 3 bases, with 8 bases sitting between them. Full variable domain (rest looked up from reference TRBV5-6 and TRBJ2-3): DAGVTQSPTHLIKTRGQQVTLRCSPKSGHDTVSWYQQALGQGPQFIFQYYEEEERQRGNFPDRFSGHQFPNYSSELNVNALLLGDSALYLCASSWGRTDTQYFGPGTRLTVL.

V is TRBV5-4 and J is TRBJ2-5; no definite D call. This CDR3 is 15 amino acids long. Trimming took 0 bases from V and 5 from J, leaving 14 bases between them. CDR1 is SGHNT, CDR2 YYREEE, per germline (reference sequence). CDR3 protein: CASSLAEEYTETQYF. CDR3 in DNA: TGTGCCAGCAGCTTGGCCGAGGAATATACGGAGACCCAGTACTTC.

J is TRBJ2-1 and V is TRBV19; 8 bases fit TRBD2. The CDR3 has 18 residues. CDR1 and CDR2 (germline): LNHDA, SQIVND (reference sequence). V trimming: 3 bases; J trimming: 7 bases; junction bases outside the gene matches: 17. Here the CDR3 reads CASSIRGGSGRAWNEQFF. DNA of the CDR3: TGTGCCAGTAGTATTCGGGGAGGGTCCGGGAGGGCCTGGAATGAGCAGTTCTTC.

The rearrangement uses TRBV6-5 and TRBJ2-3; D not resolved. The length of the CDR3 is 14 residues. Per the germline V gene, CDR1 is MNHEY and CDR2 is SVGAGI. V was clipped by 5 bases and J by 2 bases, with 11 bases between them. CDR3 loop: CASSPPGHTDTQYF. The CDR3 nucleotides read TGTGCCAGCAGTCCGCCGGGCCACACAGATACGCAGTATTTT.

This sequence joins TRBV6-5 and TRBJ1-4, with 11 bases matching TRBD1. V gave up 0 bases and J gave up 7 bases; unmatched junction bases: 1. The germline gives CDR1 MNHEY, CDR2 SVGAGI. This CDR3 is 15 amino acids long. CDR3 loop: CASSYSGTGGEKLFF. The CDR3 region has the DNA TGTGCCAGCAGTTACTCCGGGACAGGGGGTGAAAAACTGTTTTTT.

V is TRBV7-3 and J is TRBJ2-1, with TRBD1 matching 8 bases. The CDR3 is 14 residues long. The V segment lost 5 bases and the J segment 5 bases; nucleotides outside the gene matches: 5. Germline CDR1 reads SGHTA; CDR2 reads FQGTGA. The CDR3 bases are TGTGCCAGCAGCATCGGACAGGGAAACAATGAGCAGTTCTTC. Translation: CASSIGQGNNEQFF. Using reference TRBV7-3 and TRBJ2-1 for the parts outside the CDR3, the full variable domain is GAGVSQTPSNKVTEKGKYVELRCDPISGHTALYWYRQSLGQGPEFLIYFQGTGAADDSGLPNDRFFAVRPEGSVSTLKIQRTERGDSAVYLCASSIGQGNNEQFFGPGTRLTVL.

The chain carries TRBV6-6 and TRBJ1-1, with unresolved D. The germline V gene has CDR1 MNHNY and CDR2 SVGAGI (reference sequence). The CDR3 is 11 amino acids. The ends were cut back, 2 bases at V and 3 bases at J, with 1 base in the middle. This CDR3 is CASSYDTEAFF. CDR3 nucleotides: TGTGCCAGCAGTTACGACACTGAAGCTTTCTTT.